This TCR beta chain was sequenced for a study of blood T cell repertoires in COVID-19. The wider study: Collection of acute and convalescent COVID-19 samples took place in the United States, Italy and Spain. PBMCs, B-cell-depleted T cells, or T cells were the source of the cDNA or gDNA that made up the material.

As processed by the authors: Amplified reference gene primers provided the basis for estimating nucleated cell counts. Clones were sequenced by immunoSEQ multiplex PCR, and TCRdb holds only the in-frame ones, with some missing. The DNA was the basis for D and trimming; V, J and clone size are from that table. The sample includes approximately 89,000 clones, around four fifths of them seen just once. This TCR came from a woman aged 70-85 years with active or convalescent COVID-19. The specimen sequenced was peripheral blood.

The CDR3 DNA is TGTGCCAGCAGCTCGAAGAGGCGGGGGGACAATCAGCCCCAGCATTTT. Translated, it gives CASSSKRRGDNQPQHF. The chain joins TRBV7-2 to TRBJ1-5, with D possibly matching TRBD1 (5 bases). The germline V and J ends were trimmed by 4 bases and 3 bases, with 16 bases remaining between them. CDR1 SGHTA and CDR2 FQGNSA come from the germline V gene. This CDR3 spans 16 amino acids.